These 18 T cell receptor beta chains share one sample of origin, sequenced in a study of shared clonotypes between healthy human individuals. The naive CD8 fraction comprised CD45RO-negative cells positively selected for CCR7 and excluded terminally differentiated effector memory CD45RA+ cells. TCRdb keeps only in-frame clones here, not all; method: immunoSEQ multiplex PCR. The data hold 1.5 million to 2.5 million clones, with about 95% observed a single time. Input material: naive CD8+ T cells sorted from blood. These receptors originate from a man between 18 and 29 years old in good health.

V and J are TRBV11-2 and TRBJ2-7; D gene unclear. CDR3 size: 15 residues. With 5 bases removed from V and 2 bases from J, the gap between germline ends came to 16 bases. Germline-derived CDR1 and CDR2 are SGHAT and FQNNGV. CDR3: CASSPAGSLAYEQYF. In DNA form, the CDR3 reads TGTGCCAGCAGCCCCGCCGGCAGTTTGGCCTACGAGCAGTACTTC.

This rearrangement joins TRBV7-9 to TRBJ1-1; D is possibly TRBD1 (6 bases). Germline V gene sequence: CDR1 SEHNR, CDR2 FQNEAQ (reference sequence). The CDR3 loop spans 14 amino acids. V was shortened by 1 base and J by 5 bases, with 11 bases between the two germline ends. In DNA form, the CDR3 reads TGTGCCAGCAGCTTAGAACAGGGCCATACTGAAGCTTTCTTT. It codes for CASSLEQGHTEAFF.

The count of this clone is one. The chain links TRBV15 to TRBJ1-5; 9 nucleotides match TRBD1. V gave up 1 base and J gave up 5 bases; unmatched junction bases: 9. The CDR3 loop spans 17 amino acids. Germline V gene sequence: CDR1 LNHNV, CDR2 YYDKDF (reference sequence). The CDR3 sequence is CATSRATGGLQDQPQHF. In DNA form, the CDR3 reads TGTGCCACCAGCAGAGCCACAGGGGGCCTCCAGGATCAGCCCCAGCATTTT. Together with reference TRBV15 and TRBJ1-5, the CDR3 gives the full variable domain: DAMVIQNPRYQVTQFGKPVTLSCSQTLNHNVMYWYQQKSSQAPKLLFHYYDKDFNNEADTPDNFQSRRPNTSFCFLDIRSPGLGDTAMYLCATSRATGGLQDQPQHFGDGTRLSIL.

The chain uses TRBV7-9 and TRBJ1-5, with D perhaps TRBD1 (6 bases). This CDR3 has 14 residues. Germline CDR1 is SEHNR and CDR2 is FQNEAQ (reference sequence). V was trimmed by 4 bases and J by 4 bases, leaving 11 bases between them. CDR3 loop: CASSSPTGNQPQHF. The DNA of the CDR3 is TGTGCCAGCAGCTCACCCACAGGGAATCAGCCCCAGCATTTT.

The V and J genes are TRBV6-1 and TRBJ2-3; TRBD1 or TRBD2 may be the D gene (6 bases each). The CDR3 runs to 15 residues. The V and J ends lost 2 bases and 0 bases respectively, with 9 bases between them. In germline, CDR1 is MNHNS, CDR2 SASEGT. CDR3 sequence (DNA): TGTGCCAGCAGTGAATCGGGGGCAAGCACAGATACGCAGTATTTT. As protein: CASSESGASTDTQYF.

As for this clone: Other DNA sequences in the sample encode the same CDR3. This chain uses TRBV27 with TRBJ2-7, with TRBD1 as a possible D gene (5 bases). CDR3 length: 13 residues. V was shortened by 2 bases and J by 2 bases, with 7 bases between the two germline ends. Germline loops: CDR1 MNHEY, CDR2 SMNVEV (reference sequence). CDR3 nucleotides: TGTGCCAGCAGTTTAGACAGTACCTACGAGCAGTACTTC. Its protein product is CASSLDSTYEQYF.

The gene calls are TRBV11-1 and TRBJ2-5, with TRBD2 matching over 7 bases. CDR3 size: 13 residues. CDR1 is SGHAT, CDR2 FQDESV, per germline (reference sequence). V lost 6 bases, J lost 4 bases, and 5 bases stayed unmatched. In DNA form, the CDR3 reads TGTGCCAGCAGGTCCAGGGAGGGAGAGACCCAGTACTTC. This sequence encodes CASRSREGETQYF. The complete variable domain, with remaining parts taken from reference TRBV11-1 and TRBJ2-5, reads EAEVAQSPRYKITEKSQAVAFWCDPISGHATLYWYRQILGQGPELLVQFQDESVVDDSQLPKDRFSAERLKGVDSTLKIQPAELGDSAMYLCASRSREGETQYFGPGTRLLVL.

V is TRBV6-5 and J is TRBJ2-5; D is perhaps TRBD1 (5 bases). The CDR3 loop spans 15 amino acids. CDR1 MNHEY and CDR2 SVGAGI come from the germline V gene. Between the trimmed V and J ends, which lost 0 bases and 5 bases, there was a span of 13 bases. In DNA form, the CDR3 reads TGTGCCAGCAGTTACTCGGGGCTAGTAGGCGAGACCCAGTACTTC. It encodes CASSYSGLVGETQYF.

The V and J genes are TRBV7-9 and TRBJ2-2; D is perhaps TRBD2 (5 bases). CDR1 and CDR2 (germline): SEHNR, FQNEAQ (reference sequence). The germline V and J ends were trimmed by 5 bases and 8 bases, with 18 bases remaining between them. The CDR3 is 15 residues long. In nucleotides, the CDR3 is TGTGCCAGCAGCGCCCGGGGTACGTGGCCTGGGGAGCTGTTTTTT. Protein: CASSARGTWPGELFF.

This chain links TRBV30 with TRBJ1-2; possibly TRBD1 for D (5 bases). Germline V gene lookup returns CDR1 GTSNPN and CDR2 SVGIG (reference sequence). This CDR3 has 13 amino acids. Trimming shortened V by 4 bases and J by 7 bases, and 16 bases separated the two germline ends. The CDR3 bases are TGTGCCTGGATCCCCGGGGCGAGGACTGGCTACACCTTC. The encoded protein is CAWIPGARTGYTF.

For this clone: The same CDR3 arises from other DNA sequences in this sample as well. The chain links TRBV4-3 to TRBJ2-7; D is perhaps TRBD1 (7 bases). Trimming took off 0 bases at V and 3 bases at J, with 12 bases between the two ends. Germline V gene data show CDR1 as LGHNA and CDR2 as YSLEER. This CDR3 contains 15 residues. CDR3 in DNA: TGCGCCAGCAGCCAAGAGCGGGACAGCTACTACGAGCAGTACTTC. Its translation: CASSQERDSYYEQYF.

Turning to this clone: Other DNA sequences in the same sample also yield this CDR3. V and J are TRBV13 and TRBJ2-7; D uncertain. Per the germline V gene, CDR1 is PRHDT and CDR2 is FYEKMQ (reference sequence). V was cut by 0 bases and J by 0 bases, with 3 bases left in between. The CDR3 contains 13 residues. CDR3 in DNA: TGTGCCAGCAGCTTAGGTCGCTCCTACGAGCAGTACTTC. It translates to CASSLGRSYEQYF.

The chain uses TRBV30 and TRBJ2-7; 8 nucleotides align to TRBD2. Losses at the gene ends were 4 bases for V and 10 bases for J; bases not matched to a gene: 12. Germline V gene sequence: CDR1 GTSNPN, CDR2 SVGIG (reference sequence). The CDR3 has 13 amino acids. The CDR3 nucleotides read TGTGCCTGGACCGTCGGTGGTAGCGGGATTCAGTACTTC. Its protein product is CAWTVGGSGIQYF.

The chain uses TRBV4-1 and TRBJ1-1, with TRBD1 matching 7 bases. V gave up 4 bases and J gave up 5 bases; unmatched junction bases: 16. Germline CDR1 is MGHRA and CDR2 is YSYEKL. CDR3 length: 17 residues. CDR3 nucleotides: TGCGCCAGCAGCCTCCCTCCCCCCGTACAGGGGAGAACTGAAGCTTTCTTT. Translated: CASSLPPPVQGRTEAFF.

The sample holds one count of this clone. The chain uses TRBV4-3 and TRBJ2-7; the match to TRBD2 covers 9 bases. J was trimmed by 2 bases and V by 0 bases; bases with no gene match: 11. The CDR3 runs 18 residues. CDR1 is LGHNA and CDR2 is YSLEER in the germline V gene. In DNA form, the CDR3 reads TGCGCCAGCAGCCAAGACCGATCCTCGGGACTAGCTACCTACGAGCAGTACTTC. Its protein product is CASSQDRSSGLATYEQYF.

V gene TRBV29-1 combines with J gene TRBJ1-4; the match to TRBD1 covers 8 bases. There are 15 residues in the CDR3. Per germline, CDR1 SQVTM and CDR2 ANQGSEA. V was pared by 4 bases and J by 3 bases, with 7 bases of the junction left unmatched. The CDR3 here is CSVGDPGQANEKLFF. CDR3 nucleotide sequence: TGCAGCGTTGGGGACCCGGGACAGGCTAATGAAAAACTGTTTTTT.

As to this clone: Other DNA sequences in this sample translate to the same CDR3. This chain joins TRBV30 and TRBJ2-7; D unresolved. Germline-derived CDR1 and CDR2 are GTSNPN and SVGIG (reference sequence). V was shortened by 0 bases and J by 4 bases, with 4 bases between the two germline ends. This CDR3 is 11 amino acids long. CDR3 in amino acids: CAWSVGYEQYF. CDR3 sequence (DNA): TGTGCCTGGAGTGTTGGATACGAGCAGTACTTC.

The chain has TRBV6-5 and TRBJ1-5, with D hard to call. The CDR3 spans 14 residues. V was clipped by 8 bases and J by 2 bases, with 13 bases between them. The germline CDR1 and CDR2 sequences are MNHEY and SVGAGI. CDR3 bases: TGTGCCAGCTCCGAGGGCTGGGGCAATCAGCCCCAGCATTTT. As protein: CASSEGWGNQPQHF.